What follows is one T cell receptor (beta chain) and its context. It was RNA transcripts that yielded the amplified TCR beta CDR3 regions. The primer set for the first-round RT-PCR of the TCR CDR3 was HTBI. TCRdb passed the multiplex PCR reads through MiXCR, listing each CDR3 protein once. The sample consists of hundreds of thousands of distinct CDR3 sequences, just over 45% of them appearing once. CDR3 length: 13 residues. Trimming removed 8 bases at V and 0 bases at J, with 13 bases between. CDR1 is SQVTM, CDR2 ANQGSEA, per germline. This sample was taken from a study of T cells in Graves' hyperthyroidism and ophthalmopathy.

The chain carries TRBV29-1 and TRBJ1-1, with D possibly matching TRBD1 (5 bases). The source material was peripheral blood or thyroid tissue (not recorded which). The receptor was derived from a woman younger than 35 with Graves' hyperthyroidism. Written as DNA, the CDR3 is TGCAGCTTGGGACGGACAATGAACACTGAAGCTTTCTTT. Translation: CSLGRTMNTEAFF.